A single sample gave rise to the 32 T cell receptor beta chains below, sequenced in a study of beta chain features in type 1 diabetes. Study-wide findings and caveats: All four CD4+ subsets from Type 1 diabetes patients carried moderately but significantly shorter TCRB CDR3s.

Expressed TCRB transcripts were sequenced because the isolated RNA had all been reverse transcribed beforehand. TCRdb keeps only in-frame clones here, not all; method: immunoSEQ multiplex PCR. The repertoire includes some 350,000 clones, about 14% of them detected once, and over 0.014% sits in the top ten. Antigen specificity for these receptors is unknown. Sequenced input: naive CD4+ T cells from blood. These receptors all stem from a woman aged 18 to 35 with type 1 diabetes.

The sample holds a few counts of this clone. This chain's CDR3 is CASSPSGTMETQYF. The CDR3 DNA follows: TGCGCCAGCAGCCCCAGCGGGACGATGGAGACCCAGTACTTC. This chain joins TRBV5-1 and TRBJ2-5; 7 nucleotides agree with TRBD2. Per the germline V gene, CDR1 is SGHRS and CDR2 is YFSETQ. V lost 4 bases, J lost 5 bases, and 8 bases stayed unmatched. This CDR3 comprises 14 residues. The full variable domain, completed using reference TRBV5-1 and TRBJ2-5, is KAGVTQTPRYLIKTRGQQVTLSCSPISGHRSVSWYQQTPGQGLQFLFEYFSETQRNKGNFPGRFSGRQFSNSRSEMNVSTLELGDSALYLCASSPSGTMETQYFGPGTRLLVL.

This chain uses TRBV6-6 with TRBJ1-1; D unclear. V was clipped by 5 bases and J by 1 base, with 5 bases between them. The CDR3 runs 12 residues. Germline loops: CDR1 MNHNY, CDR2 SVGAGI (reference sequence). The CDR3 region is CASSRRNTEAFF. Written as DNA, the CDR3 is TGTGCCAGCAGTCGCAGGAACACTGAAGCTTTCTTT.

V gene TRBV25-1 combines with J gene TRBJ2-1; D call uncertain. The germline V gene has CDR1 MGHDK and CDR2 SYGVNS. The CDR3 covers 11 residues. The ends were cut back, 4 bases at V and 8 bases at J, with 6 bases in the middle. CDR3 sequence: CASSGAYEQFF. CDR3 sequence (DNA): TGTGCCAGCAGTGGGGCTTATGAGCAGTTCTTC.

The chain couples TRBV28 to TRBJ2-3, with TRBD1 identical over 11 bases. CDR1 MDHEN and CDR2 SYDVKM come from the germline V gene. V was clipped by 7 bases and J by 5 bases; unmatched bases: 17. The CDR3 covers 18 residues. This CDR3 reads CASTPTSRTGGRGDTQYF. DNA of the CDR3: TGTGCCAGCACCCCCACCTCTCGGACAGGGGGCCGGGGAGATACGCAGTATTTT.

The chain uses TRBV15 and TRBJ2-5; D is ambiguous. Germline V gene lookup returns CDR1 LNHNV and CDR2 YYDKDF (reference sequence). V was shortened by 8 bases and J by 5 bases, with 15 bases between the two germline ends. The CDR3 is 13 amino acids. CDR3 residues: CATAVMGWETQYF. The CDR3 region has the DNA TGTGCCACCGCGGTCATGGGTTGGGAGACCCAGTACTTC.

This rearrangement joins TRBV15 to TRBJ2-7, with unresolved D. V lost 1 base to trimming and J lost 5 bases, with 6 bases between them. The CDR3 extends over 12 amino acids. Germline-derived CDR1 and CDR2 are LNHNV and YYDKDF (reference sequence). For the CDR3, the DNA is TGTGCCACCAGCAGAGTATTTGACGAGCAGTACTTC. Residues: CATSRVFDEQYF.

This clone was counted only a few times. CDR3 DNA sequence: TGTGCCAGCAGCTTTTTAGGGGGACAGCAACAGTTCTTC. Amino acid sequence: CASSFLGGQQQFF. The chain uses TRBV5-6 and TRBJ2-1; TRBD1 matches 7 bases. Germline lookup yields CDR1 SGHDT and CDR2 YYEEEE. The trim removed 2 bases at V and 13 bases at J, leaving 9 bases unmatched. The CDR3 contains 13 residues.

This clone has a handful of counts. The J gene is TRBJ2-1, the V gene TRBV11-2, with D hard to call. Trimming took 8 bases from V and 0 from J, leaving 14 bases between them. This CDR3 comprises 15 residues. CDR1 is SGHAT and CDR2 is FQNNGV in the germline V gene. The CDR3 sequence is CASLLAESSYNEQFF. The CDR3 DNA reads as TGTGCCAGCCTATTAGCAGAGAGCTCCTACAATGAGCAGTTCTTC.

About this clone: The same CDR3 arises from other DNA sequences in this sample as well. V gene TRBV18 combines with J gene TRBJ1-2; D is possibly TRBD1 (6 bases). The CDR3 contains 12 residues. Germline V lookup: CDR1 KGHSH, CDR2 LQKENI. V was pared by 6 bases and J by 4 bases, with 9 bases between. Here the CDR3 DNA reads TGTGCCAGCTCCACAGGGATCTATGGCTACACCTTC. Its translation: CASSTGIYGYTF.

The chain is built from TRBV15 and TRBJ2-1; 10 bases map to TRBD2. V lost 0 bases, J lost 8 bases, and 10 bases stayed unmatched. The CDR3 consists of 17 residues. Germline V CDR1 and CDR2: LNHNV, YYDKDF (reference sequence). The CDR3 DNA reads as TGTGCCACCAGCAGAGATTTGGGACTAGCGCAAGGGGATGAGCAGTTCTTC. This translates into CATSRDLGLAQGDEQFF.

The table lists this clone with a few counts. V and J are TRBV11-3 and TRBJ1-4, with D unresolved. The CDR3 is 13 residues long. Trimming pared 3 bases from V and 8 bases from J, leaving 10 bases between. Per the germline V gene, CDR1 is SGHNT and CDR2 is YENEEA. The CDR3 loop is CASSFSFIEKLFF. CDR3 bases: TGTGCCAGCAGCTTCTCGTTTATCGAAAAACTGTTTTTT.

In this sample, this clone turned up a few times. The rearrangement joins TRBV20-1 to TRBJ2-1; no reliable D call. Germline V gene lookup returns CDR1 DFQATT and CDR2 SNEGSKA (reference sequence). The CDR3 has 11 amino acids. The V end was cut by 3 bases, the J end by 5 bases, with 5 bases between. In DNA form, the CDR3 reads TGCAGTGCTAGTTCGGACAATGAGCAGTTCTTC. Protein: CSASSDNEQFF.

The V and J genes are TRBV11-2 and TRBJ1-1; D possibly corresponds to TRBD1 (5 bases). Between the trimmed V and J ends, which lost 2 bases and 6 bases, there was a span of 13 bases. Germline CDR1 SGHAT, CDR2 FQNNGV. The CDR3 spans 14 residues. The CDR3 sequence: CASSLSPGGAEAFF. The CDR3 DNA sequence: TGTGCCAGCAGCTTAAGTCCCGGGGGGGCTGAAGCTTTCTTT.

In its sample, this clone was seen a few times. The V call is TRBV4-3, the J call TRBJ2-1; the match to TRBD2 covers 9 bases. CDR1 and CDR2 (germline): LGHNA, YSLEER. The CDR3 spans 15 residues. J was trimmed by 3 bases and V by 3 bases; bases with no gene match: 3. The CDR3 reads CASSHSGSLYNEQFF. CDR3 nucleotide sequence: TGCGCCAGCAGCCATAGCGGGAGCCTCTACAATGAGCAGTTCTTC.

V is TRBV19 and J is TRBJ1-5, with 7 nucleotides matching TRBD1. The V and J ends lost 6 bases and 3 bases, in that order; junction bases with no gene match: 11. The CDR3 runs 16 residues. Germline CDR1 reads LNHDA; CDR2 reads SQIVND (reference sequence). CDR3 nucleotide sequence: TGTGCCAGTAGAGAAATCCGGGGACAGTTCAATCAGCCCCAGCATTTT. This sequence encodes CASREIRGQFNQPQHF.

V is TRBV28 and J is TRBJ2-3, with a weak D call TRBD2 (7 bases). CDR3 size: 15 residues. V lost 5 bases, J lost 2 bases, and 14 bases lay in between. Germline loops: CDR1 MDHEN, CDR2 SYDVKM. The CDR3 loop reads CASSGQREVTDTQYF. In nucleotides, the CDR3 is TGTGCCAGCAGTGGACAGCGGGAAGTCACAGATACGCAGTATTTT.

Here the CDR3 reads CASSYPRGGEQYF. CDR3 nucleotides: TGTGCCAGCAGTTACCCCCGGGGGGGAGAGCAGTACTTC. The rearrangement links TRBV6-6 to TRBJ2-7; TRBD2 matches 8 bases. V shed 2 bases, J shed 7 bases, and the junction held 4 bases outside the gene matches. The germline CDR1 and CDR2 sequences are MNHNY and SVGAGI (reference sequence). The CDR3 sequence is 13 residues long.

This clone has just one count. The chain uses TRBV30 and TRBJ2-5; 8 bases line up with TRBD2. The CDR3 is made up of 15 amino acids. Germline V gene lookup returns CDR1 GTSNPN and CDR2 SVGIG (reference sequence). Trimming at V came to 2 bases and at J to 2 bases, leaving 7 bases not matched to a gene. CDR3 in amino acids: CAWSLGIAGQETQYF. The DNA of the CDR3 is TGTGCCTGGAGTCTAGGGATAGCGGGACAAGAGACCCAGTACTTC.

This clone has only a few counts. V is TRBV5-6 and J is TRBJ1-2; 9 bases match TRBD1. This CDR3 region has 12 residues. The junction had 0 bases not matched to a gene; V was cut back by 3 bases and J by 6 bases. Germline CDR1 and CDR2: SGHDT and YYEEEE. The CDR3 protein is CASSWDRDGYTF. The CDR3 DNA is TGTGCCAGCAGCTGGGACAGGGATGGCTACACCTTC.

The chain employs TRBV18 and TRBJ2-5, with D unresolved. Trimming took 3 bases from V and 3 from J, leaving 5 bases between them. The CDR3 has 12 amino acids. CDR1 is KGHSH, CDR2 LQKENI, per germline. The CDR3 nucleotides are TGTGCCAGCTCACCTGAGAAAGAGACCCAGTACTTC. Translated, it gives CASSPEKETQYF.

V usage is TRBV18 and J usage is TRBJ1-2; 8 nucleotides match TRBD1. The germline V gene has CDR1 KGHSH and CDR2 LQKENI. The ends lost 6 bases at V and 7 bases at J; junction bases unmatched: 13. This CDR3 region has 15 residues. The CDR3: CASSPPQGALRGYTF. CDR3 in DNA: TGTGCCAGCTCCCCTCCCCAGGGGGCGCTTCGTGGCTACACCTTC.

The chain employs TRBV7-9 and TRBJ2-7, with D hard to call. CDR1 is SEHNR, CDR2 FQNEAQ, per germline (reference sequence). The CDR3 totals 15 residues. Between the trimmed V and J ends, which lost 7 bases and 3 bases, there was a span of 19 bases. The CDR3 is CASTISGALHYEQYV. CDR3 DNA: TGTGCCAGCACCATCTCTGGCGCCCTACACTACGAGCAGTACGTC.

The CDR3: CASSLLRAGASTDTQYF. Written as DNA, the CDR3 is TGTGCCAGCAGCTTGCTCCGGGCGGGAGCTAGCACAGATACGCAGTATTTT. This sequence joins TRBV5-4 and TRBJ2-3; 7 bases align to TRBD2. Germline-derived CDR1 and CDR2 are SGHNT and YYREEE (reference sequence). This CDR3 region has 17 residues. Unmatched junction bases numbered 8, after V lost 1 base and J lost 0 bases.

The chain combines TRBV11-2 with TRBJ2-3; 8 positions agree with TRBD1. The CDR3 length is 14 residues. With 4 bases clipped from V and 6 bases from J, the junction kept 6 bases outside the gene matches. In germline, CDR1 is SGHAT, CDR2 FQNNGV. In DNA, the CDR3 is TGTGCCAGCAGCTCTAGATCAGGGGGCGATACGCAGTATTTT. Translating gives CASSSRSGGDTQYF.

There are a few counts of this clone. The chain is built from TRBV6-5 and TRBJ1-1; D gene unclear. There are 13 residues in the CDR3. The V end was cut by 6 bases, the J end by 1 base, with 9 bases between. From germline, CDR1 is MNHEY and CDR2 SVGAGI. The CDR3 nucleotides read TGTGCCAGCAGGTTTTTTCAGAACACTGAAGCTTTCTTT. Translated, it gives CASRFFQNTEAFF.

V usage is TRBV21-1 and J usage is TRBJ2-5; the D call of TRBD2 is as the table states it, not checked on the DNA. TRBV21-1 is shown as a pseudogene. The CDR3 runs 15 residues. CDR3 sequence (DNA): TGTGCCAGCAGCAAAGTTGAGCGGGCGGAAGAGACCCAGTACTTC. This encodes CASSKVERAEETQYF.

There are a few counts of this clone. The J gene is TRBJ1-1, the V gene TRBV7-9; 7 bases map to TRBD1. Germline loops: CDR1 SEHNR, CDR2 FQNEAQ (reference sequence). This CDR3 contains 13 residues. With 1 base clipped from V and 7 bases from J, the junction kept 3 bases outside the gene matches. The CDR3 nucleotides are TGTGCCAGCAGCTTAGTTCGGGACAGTGAAGCTTTCTTT. Its protein is CASSLVRDSEAFF.

The chain joins TRBV9 to TRBJ2-7; D might be TRBD2 (6 bases). The CDR3 runs to 14 residues. Germline lookup yields CDR1 SGDLS and CDR2 YYNGEE. Trimming took off 4 bases at V and 6 bases at J, with 17 bases between the two ends. The CDR3 loop is CASSLSPEGSEQYF. The DNA of the CDR3 is TGTGCCAGCAGCCTCTCGCCGGAGGGATCCGAGCAGTACTTC.

This clone has only a few counts. The gene calls are TRBV19 and TRBJ2-1, with 9 positions matching TRBD2. J was trimmed by 5 bases and V by 2 bases; bases with no gene match: 7. The CDR3 length is 16 residues. CDR1 LNHDA and CDR2 SQIVND come from the germline V gene (reference sequence). The CDR3, as DNA: TGTGCCAGTAGTATACAAGGCGGGAGGGCCCACAATGAGCAGTTCTTC. Protein product: CASSIQGGRAHNEQFF.

This clone has just a few counts. The rearrangement joins TRBV7-9 to TRBJ2-7; D unresolved. V shed 4 bases and J shed 7 bases, with 26 bases lying between them. There are 17 residues in the CDR3. CDR1 and CDR2 from the germline V gene are SEHNR and FQNEAQ (reference sequence). CDR3 sequence reads: CASSSTLDVWDFGEQYV. CDR3 coding DNA: TGTGCCAGCAGCTCCACCCTGGACGTGTGGGATTTTGGGGAGCAGTACGTC.

The chain is built from TRBV9 and TRBJ1-2, with unresolved D. CDR1 is SGDLS and CDR2 is YYNGEE in the germline V gene. Trimming removed 7 bases from V and 4 bases from J, with 17 bases in between. The CDR3 sequence is 14 residues long. The CDR3 sequence is CASPRGSEVYGYTF. CDR3 DNA: TGTGCCAGCCCCCGAGGGTCGGAAGTCTATGGCTACACCTTC.

This chain links TRBV29-1 with TRBJ2-3; 8 bases align to TRBD2. Germline values: CDR1 SQVTM, CDR2 ANQGSEA. This CDR3 contains 14 residues. The V and J ends lost 3 bases and 1 base, in that order; junction bases with no gene match: 3. This CDR3 reads CSVERGEGTDTQYF. DNA for the CDR3: TGCAGCGTTGAGCGGGGGGAGGGCACAGATACGCAGTATTTT.